Listed here are 14 T cell receptor beta chains from one sample, sequenced in a study of blood T cell repertoires in COVID-19. The protocol was immunoSEQ multiplex PCR, while the TCRdb copy is restricted to in-frame clones and leaves out a portion. The table has around 70,000 clones, around nine tenths seen once. What was sequenced was peripheral blood. The receptor set was obtained from a human donor in a cohort sampled during active COVID-19.

The V and J genes are TRBV7-2 and TRBJ2-7, with 7 bases lining up with TRBD1. V trimming: 5 bases; J trimming: 2 bases; junction bases outside the gene matches: 12. Germline V gene data show CDR1 as SGHTA and CDR2 as FQGNSA. The length of the CDR3 is 16 residues. The CDR3 here is CASSPQDRPSPYEQYF. The CDR3, as DNA: TGTGCCAGCAGCCCCCAGGACAGGCCGTCACCCTACGAGCAGTACTTC.

The chain uses TRBV7-9 and TRBJ2-7; a weak D match, TRBD1 (5 bases). The germline CDR1 and CDR2 sequences are SEHNR and FQNEAQ (reference sequence). The CDR3 loop spans 14 amino acids. The ends were cut back, 0 bases at V and 5 bases at J, with 11 bases in the middle. CDR3 residues: CASSLAGVGHEQYF. For the CDR3, the DNA is TGTGCCAGCAGCTTAGCAGGGGTTGGCCACGAGCAGTACTTC.

The chain is built from TRBV4-2 and TRBJ2-7; TRBD1 matches 9 bases. The CDR3 sequence is 15 residues long. Germline V lookup: CDR1 LGHNA, CDR2 YNFKEQ. Unmatched junction bases numbered 1, after V lost 1 base and J lost 0 bases. As DNA, the CDR3 is TGTGCCAGCAGCCAAGGGGACAGGGTCTCCTACGAGCAGTACTTC. It specifies CASSQGDRVSYEQYF.

V usage is TRBV28 and J usage is TRBJ1-2, with D uncertain. The V gene's germline CDR1 is MDHEN and CDR2 SYDVKM. CDR3 length: 13 amino acids. Trimming stripped 7 bases from V and 4 bases from J, with 13 bases between. The CDR3 DNA sequence: TGTGCCAGCACCCCTTTAGGCGGCTATGGCTACACCTTC. Protein product: CASTPLGGYGYTF.

This clone was recorded a few times. The rearrangement joins TRBV7-8 to TRBJ2-5; 11 bases align to TRBD2. V was clipped by 4 bases and J by 7 bases; unmatched bases: 5. Germline CDR1 and CDR2: SGHVS and FQNEAQ. CDR3 length: 14 amino acids. The CDR3 DNA sequence: TGTGCCAGCAGCTCTAGCGGGAGGTCCGGGACCCAGTACTTC. Amino acid sequence: CASSSSGRSGTQYF.

Here the CDR3 reads CAWSPNWEAGIQETQYF. The CDR3 DNA reads TGTGCCTGGAGCCCCAACTGGGAAGCGGGGATACAAGAGACCCAGTACTTC. The chain couples TRBV30 to TRBJ2-5; 7 nucleotides match TRBD2. Germline trimming cut 3 bases from V and 2 bases from J; bases unmatched to any gene: 15. This CDR3 spans 17 amino acids. CDR1 GTSNPN and CDR2 SVGIG come from the germline V gene (reference sequence).

In this sample, this clone turned up once. The chain couples TRBV29-1 to TRBJ2-7; 16 nucleotides line up with TRBD2. The J segment lost 2 bases and the V segment lost 6 bases, leaving 16 bases of the junction unmatched. CDR1 is SQVTM, CDR2 ANQGSEA, per germline. This CDR3 spans 19 amino acids. CDR3 coding DNA: TGCAGCGTGAGGGGACTAGCGGGAGGGCCAGAGGTTGGACCCTACGAGCAGTACTTC. This gives the protein CSVRGLAGGPEVGPYEQYF.

This chain joins TRBV7-2 and TRBJ2-3, with D tentatively TRBD2 (6 bases). Deletions cut 5 bases from V and 4 bases from J, with 13 bases between. From germline, CDR1 is SGHTA and CDR2 FQGNSA. The CDR3 runs 14 residues. The CDR3 spells CASSLRLGPDTQYF. The CDR3 DNA reads TGTGCCAGCAGCCTAAGACTAGGTCCAGATACGCAGTATTTT.

The chain recombines TRBV27 with TRBJ1-6; 8 bases are a match to TRBD1. This CDR3 spans 16 amino acids. Trimming removed 6 bases from V and 7 bases from J; junction bases left unmatched: 11. Looked up from germline, CDR1 is MNHEY and CDR2 is SMNVEV (reference sequence). The CDR3 sequence: CASRGVGDRGNSPLHF. The DNA of the CDR3 is TGTGCCAGCAGGGGAGTAGGAGACAGGGGAAATTCACCCCTCCACTTT.

The chain recombines TRBV6-5 with TRBJ2-1, with 8 bases that match TRBD1. The ends lost 4 bases at V and 2 bases at J; junction bases unmatched: 4. The CDR3 length is 15 residues. CDR1 and CDR2 (germline): MNHEY, SVGAGI. The CDR3 region has the DNA TGTGCCAGCAGTTTCCGGACAGGGACCTACAATGAGCAGTTCTTC. Its translation: CASSFRTGTYNEQFF.

The chain combines TRBV19 with TRBJ2-7; 10 nucleotides match TRBD2. With V trimmed by 1 base and J by 4 bases, 4 bases remained unmatched. The CDR3 covers 15 residues. Germline V CDR1 and CDR2: LNHDA, SQIVND (reference sequence). The CDR3 protein is CASSIGASGSYEQYF. Written as DNA, the CDR3 is TGTGCCAGTAGTATAGGGGCTAGCGGGAGTTACGAGCAGTACTTC.

CDR3 region: CASSMAGRQSPLHF. CDR3 nucleotides: TGTGCCAGCAGCATGGCAGGGCGGCAATCACCCCTCCACTTT. The chain joins TRBV7-2 to TRBJ1-6; D possibly corresponds to TRBD1 (5 bases). CDR3 length: 14 amino acids. Deletions cut 5 bases from V and 10 bases from J, with 15 bases between. Germline assignment: CDR1 SGHTA and CDR2 FQGNSA.

The chain couples TRBV14 to TRBJ2-6; TRBD1 agrees at 7 bases. V trimming: 7 bases; J trimming: 2 bases; junction bases outside the gene matches: 17. The germline V gene encodes CDR1 SGHDN and CDR2 FVKESK. The CDR3 covers 19 residues. In nucleotides, the CDR3 is TGTGCCAGCACCGGAGATGTGGGGACAGACCGCCCTGGGGCCAACGTCCTGACTTTC. It translates to CASTGDVGTDRPGANVLTF.

CDR3 in amino acids: CASSHTRGTDETQYF. Written as DNA, the CDR3 is TGCGCCAGCAGCCACACTAGAGGGACAGACGAGACCCAGTACTTC. The rearrangement uses TRBV4-1 and TRBJ2-5; the match to TRBD1 covers 7 bases. V gave up 3 bases and J gave up 5 bases; unmatched junction bases: 9. CDR3 size: 15 residues. CDR1 and CDR2 (germline): MGHRA, YSYEKL.